Below, 24 T cell receptor beta chains from the same sample are listed, as sequenced in a study of CD8 T cells in ankylosing spondylitis. TCRdb ran MiXCR on the 5' RACE reads and lists one entry per CDR3 protein. This table has about 240,000 distinct CDR3 sequences, 8% to 9.5% appearing once. The material sequenced was blood, either unsorted or a sorted T cell fraction (not recorded which). The receptors stem from a male donor with ankylosing spondylitis or in good health (not recorded which).

Ten or more counts support this clonotype. This CDR3 is CASSLEVRRYEQYF. The CDR3 DNA reads as TGCGCCAGCAGCTTGGAGGTTAGGAGGTACGAGCAGTACTTC. The V gene is TRBV5-1, the J gene TRBJ2-7, with D possibly matching TRBD2 (5 bases). The CDR3 runs 14 residues. In germline, CDR1 is SGHRS, CDR2 YFSETQ. V lost 0 bases, J lost 4 bases, and 11 bases lay in between.

This clonotype was seen ten or more times. J is TRBJ2-5 and V is TRBV29-1, with 7 bases lining up with TRBD2. This CDR3 has 13 residues. The germline CDR1 and CDR2 sequences are SQVTM and ANQGSEA. Trimming removed 7 bases from V and 4 bases from J; junction bases left unmatched: 9. For the CDR3, the DNA is TGCAGCGACCTCTCACGGGGGGTAGAGACCCAGTACTTC. Encoded protein: CSDLSRGVETQYF.

This clonotype occurred many times. The rearrangement links TRBV6-2 or TRBV6-3 to TRBJ2-1; D remains ambiguous. The CDR3 loop spans 15 amino acids. Per germline, CDR1 MNHEY and CDR2 SVGEGT. V was pared by 6 bases and J by 0 bases, with 12 bases between. The CDR3 DNA sequence: TGTGCCAGCAGCGACGGCATGAGCTCCTACAATGAGCAGTTCTTC. It codes for CASSDGMSSYNEQFF.

This sequence joins TRBV5-1 and TRBJ1-1; D possibly corresponds to TRBD1 (6 bases). Trimming cost V 3 bases and J 1 base, with 10 bases left between them. CDR3 size: 14 residues. Germline assignment: CDR1 SGHRS and CDR2 YFSETQ. The CDR3, as DNA: TGCGCCAGCAGCTGGGGGCAGGCGAACACTGAAGCTTTCTTT. This gives the protein CASSWGQANTEAFF. Filled out from reference TRBV5-1 and TRBJ1-1, the complete variable domain reads KAGVTQTPRYLIKTRGQQVTLSCSPISGHRSVSWYQQTPGQGLQFLFEYFSETQRNKGNFPGRFSGRQFSNSRSEMNVSTLELGDSALYLCASSWGQANTEAFFGQGTRLTVV.

The sample holds many counts of this clonotype. The chain is built from TRBV12-3 or TRBV12-4 and TRBJ2-2, with D uncertain. This CDR3 is built from 13 residues. V was shortened by 2 bases and J by 3 bases, with 4 bases between the two germline ends. The CDR3 here is CASSLLHTGELFF. CDR3 in DNA: TGTGCCAGCAGTTTATTACACACCGGGGAGCTGTTTTTT.

This clonotype appeared many times. The chain couples TRBV7-9 to TRBJ2-7, with TRBD2 matching 11 bases. V lost 4 bases and J lost 2; bases outside the gene matches: 1. The length of the CDR3 is 14 residues. CDR1 is SEHNR and CDR2 is FQNEAQ in the germline V gene (reference sequence). The CDR3 loop reads CASSSSGGPYEQYF. For the CDR3, the DNA is TGTGCCAGCAGCTCTAGCGGGGGGCCCTACGAGCAGTACTTC.

About this clonotype itself: A much larger clone is a single base away; this may be a read error. The chain recombines TRBV20-1 with TRBJ2-1; 9 nucleotides agree with TRBD2. Germline V gives CDR1 DFQATT, CDR2 SNEGSKA (reference sequence). The CDR3 extends over 17 amino acids. The CDR3 protein is CCASSIHAGGTYNEQFF. The CDR3 coding sequence is TGCTGTGCTAGTTCCATTCACGCGGGGGGGACCTACAATGAGCAGTTCTTC.

This clonotype was recorded many times. The CDR3 DNA sequence: TGTGCCAGCAGTCCTTCACAGGGGGAGGTCGGAAACACCATATATTTT. This sequence encodes CASSPSQGEVGNTIYF. The chain carries TRBV27 and TRBJ1-3, with TRBD1 matching 8 bases. This CDR3 is 16 amino acids long. The germline CDR1 and CDR2 sequences are MNHEY and SMNVEV (reference sequence). Trimming cost V 5 bases and J 4 bases; bases outside gene matches: 10.

In this sample, this clonotype turned up many times. The chain has TRBV12-3 or TRBV12-4 and TRBJ1-2; 7 bases are shared with TRBD1. Trimming took 2 bases from V and 4 from J; bases not matched to a gene: 4. The CDR3 sequence is 14 residues long. CDR3 protein: CASSLRGGGYGYTF. The CDR3 nucleotides are TGTGCCAGCAGTTTAAGAGGGGGCGGCTATGGCTACACCTTC.

This clonotype was seen ten or more times. The J gene is TRBJ1-2, the V gene TRBV15; no reliable D call. Trimming left V 0 bases short and J 8 bases short, with 10 bases between. Looked up from germline, CDR1 is LNHNV and CDR2 is YYDKDF (reference sequence). CDR3 length: 13 amino acids. CDR3: CATSREPSRGYTF. The DNA for the CDR3 is TGTGCCACCAGCAGAGAGCCTTCGCGGGGCTACACCTTC.

This sequence joins TRBV7-8 and TRBJ2-5; D is possibly TRBD1 (6 bases). V was pared by 1 base and J by 4 bases, with 13 bases between. Germline V CDR1 and CDR2: SGHVS, FQNEAQ. The CDR3 length is 15 residues. The CDR3 DNA is TGTGCCAGCAGCTTAGGAGGGACACCCAGAGAGACCCAGTACTTC. Its translation: CASSLGGTPRETQYF.

The table lists this clonotype with many counts. The rearrangement uses TRBV5-6 and TRBJ1-3; D gene ambiguous. The CDR3 is 12 amino acids. Germline V CDR1 and CDR2: SGHDT, YYEEEE. V was cut by 4 bases and J by 4 bases, with 6 bases left in between. CDR3 DNA: TGTGCCAGCAGCCTCATAGGAAACACCATATATTTT. Residues: CASSLIGNTIYF.

This clonotype was found a few times. The chain links TRBV24-1 to TRBJ2-1; D possibly matches TRBD1 or TRBD2 (7 bases each). In germline, CDR1 is KGHDR, CDR2 SFDVKD. V was cut by 7 bases and J by 5 bases, with 17 bases left in between. The CDR3 sequence is 15 residues long. The CDR3 bases are TGTGCCACCAGCGGTGCAGGGGGGGTGGACAATGAGCAGTTCTTC. Protein: CATSGAGGVDNEQFF.

This clonotype was observed a handful of times. The genes are TRBV21-1 and TRBJ2-4; TRBD2, the table's D call, lacks a check against the DNA. TRBV21-1 is noted as a pseudogene. There are 22 residues in the CDR3. The CDR3 DNA reads as TGTGCCAGCAGCAAAGCGGTCTGGTGGTGGGCTAGCGGGAAAGGCCGCGTAAACATTCAGTACTTC. Its protein is CASSKAVWWWASGKGRVNIQYF.

This clonotype was recorded at least ten times. The chain recombines TRBV6-6 with TRBJ2-3, with a weak D call TRBD2 (5 bases). V was shortened by 4 bases and J by 8 bases, with 13 bases between the two germline ends. In germline, CDR1 is MNHNY, CDR2 SVGAGI (reference sequence). The CDR3 totals 13 residues. CDR3 sequence reads: CASSWERIPTQYF. The DNA of the CDR3 is TGTGCCAGCAGTTGGGAGCGGATCCCTACGCAGTATTTT.

The J gene is TRBJ2-7, the V gene TRBV5-5; D perhaps matches TRBD1 (5 bases). Trimming left V 0 bases short and J 2 bases short, with 12 bases between. The CDR3 is 15 residues long. Germline values: CDR1 SGHKS, CDR2 YYEKEE (reference sequence). CDR3 loop: CASSLEETAPYEQYF. Here the CDR3 DNA reads TGTGCCAGCAGCTTGGAGGAGACAGCCCCCTACGAGCAGTACTTC.

This clonotype was picked up many times. The chain uses TRBV4-3 and TRBJ2-7; 7 nucleotides match TRBD1. This CDR3 spans 12 amino acids. Germline lookup yields CDR1 LGHNA and CDR2 YSLEER. J lost 6 bases, V lost 5 bases, and 4 bases had no gene match. The CDR3 sequence: CASSRQGGEQYF. CDR3 DNA: TGCGCCAGCAGCAGACAGGGCGGCGAGCAGTACTTC.

This clonotype was seen ten or more times. The chain links TRBV20-1 to TRBJ1-6, with 7 bases that match TRBD1. The junction had 2 bases not matched to a gene; V was cut back by 4 bases and J by 8 bases. The CDR3 is made up of 12 amino acids. The germline V gene has CDR1 DFQATT and CDR2 SNEGSKA (reference sequence). CDR3 DNA: TGCAGTGCTAAAACAGGGGATTCACCCCTCCACTTT. Residues: CSAKTGDSPLHF.

This clonotype was found many times. The rearrangement uses TRBV20-1 and TRBJ2-1; TRBD2 aligns across 9 bases. The germline V gene encodes CDR1 DFQATT and CDR2 SNEGSKA (reference sequence). The CDR3 loop spans 16 amino acids. J was trimmed by 3 bases and V by 1 base; bases with no gene match: 7. DNA for the CDR3: TGCAGTGCTAGAGCCCTTAGCGGGGGACTCTACAATGAGCAGTTCTTC. Translating gives CSARALSGGLYNEQFF.

At least ten counts were recorded for this clonotype. The rearrangement uses TRBV4-1 and TRBJ2-1; 7 nucleotides match TRBD2. Trimming took 3 bases from V and 5 from J; bases not matched to a gene: 7. The CDR3 contains 15 residues. Germline lookup yields CDR1 MGHRA and CDR2 YSYEKL. CDR3 bases: TGCGCCAGCAGCCAGACGTCTCGGGGGGACAATGAGCAGTTCTTC. It encodes CASSQTSRGDNEQFF.

The table lists this clonotype with many counts. This chain connects TRBV5-1 to TRBJ1-1; the D is unclear. The V gene's germline CDR1 is SGHRS and CDR2 YFSETQ. There are 14 residues in the CDR3. Trimming removed 1 base at V and 1 base at J, with 8 bases between. CDR3: CASSLSRENTEAFF. The CDR3, as DNA: TGCGCCAGCAGCTTGTCGCGCGAGAACACTGAAGCTTTCTTT.

The chain recombines TRBV20-1 with TRBJ1-2; D is undetermined. Germline loops: CDR1 DFQATT, CDR2 SNEGSKA (reference sequence). The length of the CDR3 is 12 residues. V was clipped by 3 bases and J by 2 bases, with 7 bases between them. Written as DNA, the CDR3 is TGCAGTGCTAGCCCGGACAACTATGGCTACACCTTC. Encoded protein: CSASPDNYGYTF.

This clonotype was recorded a few times. The CDR3 here is CASSFGQYGYEQYF. For the CDR3, the DNA is TGTGCCAGCAGTTTCGGACAGTATGGCTACGAGCAGTACTTC. V usage is TRBV6-5 and J usage is TRBJ2-7, with D maybe TRBD1 (6 bases). This CDR3 has 14 amino acids. Germline CDR1 reads MNHEY; CDR2 reads SVGAGI. V was pared by 4 bases and J by 3 bases, with 13 bases between.

The V call is TRBV18, the J call TRBJ1-2; maybe TRBD1 (6 bases). Germline values: CDR1 KGHSH, CDR2 LQKENI. The CDR3 is 13 residues long. V was clipped by 6 bases and J by 7 bases, with 15 bases between them. This CDR3 is CASSSTGIGGYTF. CDR3 coding DNA: TGTGCCAGCTCGTCAACAGGGATTGGTGGCTACACCTTC.